The present entry profiles one TCR beta chain with its context. The V end lost 4 bases, the J end lost 4 bases, and 18 bases lay between the germline ends. Germline values: CDR1 SGHDT, CDR2 YYEEEE. CDR3 length: 16 amino acids. The sample comes from a study of blood T cell repertoires in COVID-19. The table came from immunoSEQ multiplex PCR; TCRdb's copy has only in-frame clones and leaves some out. The sample holds about 20,000 clones; more than 65% are singletons and the top ten take about 61%. This sequence joins TRBV5-6 and TRBJ1-3; a weak D match, TRBD1 (6 bases). This sequence was found in a man older than 75 with acute or convalescent COVID-19. Sequenced: peripheral blood. CDR3: CASSRFSGASGNTIYF. The DNA for the CDR3 is TGTGCCAGCAGCAGATTTTCAGGGGCATCCGGAAACACCATATATTTT.